Given below is one TCR beta chain in context. These data belong to a study of blood T cell repertoires in COVID-19. Germline values: CDR1 SGHNT, CDR2 YENEEA. V gave up 5 bases and J gave up 1 base, with 11 bases separating them. This CDR3 region has 14 residues. Participants came from roughly 25 US areas, aged roughly 18 to 90 years. Per the study methods: By means of reference gene primer amplification, nucleated cell counts were estimated. Repertoires were generated with immunoSEQ multiplex PCR, while TCRdb's copy carries only in-frame clones and drops some. V and J calls and clone size follow that table, whereas D and trimming were derived from the DNA. The sample yields roughly 150,000 clones, roughly 80% seen once.

V and J are TRBV11-3 and TRBJ2-5; no clear D. This sequence originates from a woman in her forties with acute COVID-19. Material for sequencing was PBMCs or T cells enriched from blood (not recorded which). CDR3 region: CASSPPGGQETQYF. CDR3 in DNA: TGTGCCAGCAGCCCCCCGGGTGGCCAAGAGACCCAGTACTTC.